These T cell receptor beta chains were read from a single sample in a study of T cell responses to AZD1222 COVID-19 vaccine. Assay used: immunoSEQ multiplex PCR; TCRdb lists only in-frame clones, some missing. Here the sample spans approximately 92,000 clones, 85% to 90% being singletons. The starting material was peripheral blood, obtained on day 0 of AZD1222 vaccination. All receptors come from an adult in good health. Each CDR3 is given with its conserved first and last residue. D genes are given only for firm matches. The listing skips clone size in some rows; elsewhere it reads once, few, many or a size class.

cdr3_nt cdr3_aa d_call v_call clone_size j_call
TGTGCCAGCAGCCCGGGACAGGGAGTTTTCGGAGCTAACTATGGCTACACCTTC CASSPGQGVFGANYGYTF TRBD1 TRBV27 - TRBJ1-2
TGTGCCAGCAGTTTACGGGGGTCGGCCCCCTACGAGCAGTACTTC CASSLRGSAPYEQYF - TRBV27 many TRBJ2-7
TGTGCCAGCAGCATTACAGGGAACACTGAAGCTTTCTTT CASSITGNTEAFF - TRBV5-4 - TRBJ1-1
TGTGCCACTCAGACGTGGGGCGCACTCACACCCCTCCACTTT CATQTWGALTPLHF - TRBV27 - TRBJ1-6
TGCAGCGTACAACCGACAGGGATTAACACTGAAGCTTTCTTT CSVQPTGINTEAFF TRBD1 TRBV29-1 - TRBJ1-1
TGTGCCAGCAGGGGGCAGATAGGGCAGCCCCAGCATTTT CASRGQIGQPQHF - TRBV28 - TRBJ1-5
TGTGCCAGTAAGGGTTTTAGGGGAAAAAATGAGCAGTTCTTC CASKGFRGKNEQFF - TRBV6-5 - TRBJ2-1
TGTGCCAGTAACTCGCCCGGGACAGGGATTTACGAGCAGTACTTC CASNSPGTGIYEQYF TRBD1 TRBV19 - TRBJ2-7
TGTGCCAGCAGCTTAGAAGGGGGACGGGAGCAGTTCTTC CASSLEGGREQFF - TRBV7-2 - TRBJ2-1
TGTGCCAGCAGCTTAGCTTCCTTGCAGGATACGCAGTATTTT CASSLASLQDTQYF - TRBV7-2 - TRBJ2-3
TGTGCCAGTTCACAGGGGAGACACACTGAAGCTTTCTTT CASSQGRHTEAFF TRBD1 TRBV6-5 - TRBJ1-1
TGTGCCAGCAGCCTTTTGCTGGGCGGCAGTTCCTACGAGCAGTACTTC CASSLLLGGSSYEQYF - TRBV5-4 - TRBJ2-7
TGTGCCAGCAGGCCCCGGGACGGTAACGAAAAACTGTTTTTT CASRPRDGNEKLFF - TRBV6-4 - TRBJ1-4
TGCGCCAGCAGCTTCGCCGGCTTAGCTAATGAAAAACTGTTTTTT CASSFAGLANEKLFF - TRBV5-1 - TRBJ1-4
TGTGCCAGTGTGGGGGGGGCGAACACCGGGGAGCTGTTTTTT CASVGGANTGELFF TRBD2 TRBV19 - TRBJ2-2
TGTGCCAGCAGCCTACGGACTCGGGATGAGCAGTTCTTC CASSLRTRDEQFF - TRBV13 - TRBJ2-1
TGCGCCAGCTTTCCCGGGACTAGCGAAAACAATGAGCAGTTCTTC CASFPGTSENNEQFF TRBD2 TRBV5-1 - TRBJ2-1